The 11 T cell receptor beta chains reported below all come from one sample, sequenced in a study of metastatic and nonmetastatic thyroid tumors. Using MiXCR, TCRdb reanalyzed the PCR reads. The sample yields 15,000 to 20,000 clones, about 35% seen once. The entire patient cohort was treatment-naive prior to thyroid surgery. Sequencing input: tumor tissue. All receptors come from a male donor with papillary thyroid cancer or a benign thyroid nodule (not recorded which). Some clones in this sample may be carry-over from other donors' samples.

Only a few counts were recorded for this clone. The CDR3 protein is CASRGAPYGYTF. The CDR3 bases are TGTGCCAGCAGAGGGGCTCCTTATGGCTACACCTTC. J is TRBJ1-2 and V is TRBV6-1, with a possible D match to TRBD1 (5 bases). V was cut by 6 bases and J by 5 bases, with 10 bases left in between. CDR3 length equals 12 residues. Per the germline V gene, CDR1 is MNHNS and CDR2 is SASEGT.

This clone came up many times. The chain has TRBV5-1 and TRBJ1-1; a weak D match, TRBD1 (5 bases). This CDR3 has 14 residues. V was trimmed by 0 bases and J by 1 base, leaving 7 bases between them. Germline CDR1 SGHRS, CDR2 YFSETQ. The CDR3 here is CASSLGRENTEAFF. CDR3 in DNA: TGCGCCAGCAGCTTGGGCAGGGAGAACACTGAAGCTTTCTTT.

The CDR3 loop is CSATGGHGGELFF. The DNA for the CDR3 is TGCAGTGCTACAGGGGGGCATGGCGGGGAGCTGTTTTTT. The chain recombines TRBV20-1 with TRBJ2-2; D is perhaps TRBD1 (7 bases). CDR1 is DFQATT, CDR2 SNEGSKA, per germline (reference sequence). CDR3 length: 13 amino acids. Between the trimmed V and J ends, which lost 4 bases and 7 bases, there was a span of 13 bases.

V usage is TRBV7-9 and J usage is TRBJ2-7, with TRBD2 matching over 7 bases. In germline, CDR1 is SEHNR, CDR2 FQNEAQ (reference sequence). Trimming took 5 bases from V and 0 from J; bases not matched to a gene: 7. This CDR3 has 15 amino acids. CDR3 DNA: TGTGCCAGCAGCGCCGGGGACTACCTCTCCTACGAGCAGTACTTC. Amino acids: CASSAGDYLSYEQYF.

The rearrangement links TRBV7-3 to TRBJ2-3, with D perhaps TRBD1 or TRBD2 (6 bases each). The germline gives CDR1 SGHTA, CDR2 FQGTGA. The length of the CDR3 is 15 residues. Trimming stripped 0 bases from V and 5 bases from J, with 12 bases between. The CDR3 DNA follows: TGTGCCAGCAGCTTAACGAGAGGGGGGAGAGATACGCAGTATTTT. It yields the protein CASSLTRGGRDTQYF.

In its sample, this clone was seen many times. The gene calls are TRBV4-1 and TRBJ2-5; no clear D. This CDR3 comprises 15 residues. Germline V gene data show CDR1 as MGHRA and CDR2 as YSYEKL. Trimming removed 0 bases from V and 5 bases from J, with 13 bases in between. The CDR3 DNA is TGCGCCAGCAGCCAAGATTCCAGCATTCTGGAGACCCAGTACTTC. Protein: CASSQDSSILETQYF.

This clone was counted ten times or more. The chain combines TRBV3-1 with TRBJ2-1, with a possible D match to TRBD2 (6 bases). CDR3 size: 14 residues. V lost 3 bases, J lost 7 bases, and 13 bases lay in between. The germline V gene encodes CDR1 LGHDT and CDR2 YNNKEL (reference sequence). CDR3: CASSHLLSGNEQFF. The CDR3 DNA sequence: TGTGCCAGCAGCCATCTCCTTAGCGGAAATGAGCAGTTCTTC.

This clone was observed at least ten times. The CDR3 loop reads CASLARGSPGNEQFF. The CDR3 coding sequence is TGTGCCAGCCTAGCAAGGGGGTCTCCGGGGAATGAGCAGTTCTTC. The genes are TRBV19 and TRBJ2-1; D might be TRBD1 (6 bases). The CDR3 is 15 amino acids. The germline V gene has CDR1 LNHDA and CDR2 SQIVND (reference sequence). V lost 9 bases and J 7 bases, leaving 22 bases between the germline ends.

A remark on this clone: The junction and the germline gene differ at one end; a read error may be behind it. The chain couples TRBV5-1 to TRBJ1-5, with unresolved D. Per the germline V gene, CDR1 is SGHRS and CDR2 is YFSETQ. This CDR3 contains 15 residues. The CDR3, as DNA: TGCGCCAGCAGCTTGGGTGAATTGCCCAATCAGCCGCAGCATTTT. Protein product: CASSLGELPNQPQHF.

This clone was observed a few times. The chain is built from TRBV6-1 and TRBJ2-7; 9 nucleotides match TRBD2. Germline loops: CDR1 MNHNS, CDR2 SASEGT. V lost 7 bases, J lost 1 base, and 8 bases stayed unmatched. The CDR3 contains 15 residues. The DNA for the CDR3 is TGTGCCAGCATTCCGACTAGCGGCTTGTCCTACGAGCAGTACTTC. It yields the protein CASIPTSGLSYEQYF.

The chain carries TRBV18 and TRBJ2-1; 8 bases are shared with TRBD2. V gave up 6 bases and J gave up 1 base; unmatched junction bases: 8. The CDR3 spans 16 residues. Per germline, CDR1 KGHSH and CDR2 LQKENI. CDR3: CASSRLVAGSYNEQFF. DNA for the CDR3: TGTGCCAGCTCCCGCCTCGTAGCGGGGTCCTACAATGAGCAGTTCTTC. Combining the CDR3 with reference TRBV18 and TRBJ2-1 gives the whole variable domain NAGVMQNPRHLVRRRGQEARLRCSPMKGHSHVYWYRQLPEEGLKFMVYLQKENIIDESGMPKERFSAEFPKEGPSILRIQQVVRGDSAAYFCASSRLVAGSYNEQFFGPGTRLTVL.